A selection of T cell receptor beta chains follows, all from one sample in a study of radiation and T cells in renal cell carcinoma. Here immunoSEQ multiplex PCR was the method, and the copy in TCRdb shows in-frame clones only, minus some. The sample carries fewer than 200,000 clones, less than 90% recorded once. Sample: blood, taken from a patient whose treatment included radiotherapy and nephrectomy. The receptors originated from a woman aged 45-59 years with renal cell carcinoma. The CDR3 runs from the conserved cysteine through the conserved F or W. The D gene is left open where the match is weak. Some rows mark clone size as missing; the rest say once, few, many or name a class of expanded clone.

d_call clone_size j_call v_call cdr3_aa cdr3_nt
TRBD2 once TRBJ2-3 TRBV6-5 CASTAGRGDTDTQYF TGTGCCAGCACGGCGGGGCGGGGGGACACAGATACGCAGTATTTT
- once TRBJ1-1 TRBV15 CATSQTWSGVQTGTEAFF TGTGCCACCAGCCAGACGTGGTCAGGGGTACAAACGGGCACTGAAGCTTTCTTT
- - TRBJ1-1 TRBV2 CASSEEGRNTEAFF TGTGCCAGCAGTGAGGAGGGTAGGAACACTGAAGCTTTCTTT
- - TRBJ1-1 TRBV9 CASSEGMNTEAFF TGTGCCAGCAGCGAGGGTATGAACACTGAAGCTTTCTTT
- - TRBJ1-1 TRBV6-5 CASSYSWNTEAFF TGTGCCAGCAGTTACTCCTGGAACACTGAAGCTTTCTTT
- - TRBJ1-1 TRBV7-9 CASSLARGDTEAFF TGTGCCAGCAGCTTAGCGCGGGGGGACACTGAAGCTTTCTTT
- - TRBJ1-5 TRBV19 CASKSLLLGGNQPQHF TGTGCCAGTAAGTCCCTTCTGTTGGGAGGCAATCAGCCCCAGCATTTT
- - TRBJ1-1 TRBV11-3 CASSRLRNTEAFF TGTGCCAGCAGCCGACTAAGGAACACTGAAGCTTTCTTT
TRBD2 - TRBJ2-2 TRBV7-8 CASSLDPGLAAYTGELFF TGTGCCAGCAGCTTAGACCCGGGACTAGCGGCCTACACCGGGGAGCTGTTTTTT
TRBD2 - TRBJ2-5 TRBV7-9 CASSLGLAGFETQYF TGTGCCAGCAGCTTAGGGCTAGCGGGGTTTGAGACCCAGTACTTC
- - TRBJ1-2 TRBV9 CASSVAAGNYGYTF TGTGCCAGCAGCGTAGCTGCGGGAAACTATGGCTACACCTTC
- - TRBJ2-6 TRBV15 CATRRAPGANVLTF TGTGCCACAAGAAGGGCTCCCGGGGCCAACGTCCTGACTTTC
TRBD1 once TRBJ1-4 TRBV5-4 CASSLVGTGNEKLFF TGTGCCAGCAGCTTAGTAGGGACAGGGAACGAAAAACTGTTTTTT
TRBD1 - TRBJ1-4 TRBV10-2 CASSPDRGEEKLFF TGCGCCAGCAGTCCCGACAGGGGAGAAGAAAAACTGTTTTTT
- - TRBJ1-2 TRBV6-1 CASSEVWGSNYGYTF TGTGCCAGCAGTGAAGTCTGGGGATCTAACTATGGCTACACCTTC
- - TRBJ2-3 TRBV15 CATTDGGASTDTQYF TGTGCCACAACGGATGGCGGGGCTAGCACAGATACGCAGTATTTT
- - TRBJ1-2 TRBV29-1 CSVEAVYGYTF TGCAGCGTTGAGGCGGTCTATGGCTACACCTTC
TRBD2 - TRBJ2-3 TRBV5-1 CASSSQGAGGADTQYF TGCGCCAGCAGCTCCCAGGGAGCGGGGGGTGCAGATACGCAGTATTTT
- - TRBJ1-6 TRBV10-3 CAIRSDFNSPLHF TGTGCCATCAGATCCGACTTTAATTCACCCCTCCACTTT
TRBD1 - TRBJ2-2 TRBV19 CASTTDRGYTGELFF TGTGCCAGTACTACCGACAGGGGATACACCGGGGAGCTGTTTTTT
- - TRBJ1-1 TRBV19 CASSPRSGEAFF TGTGCCAGTAGTCCCCGGTCTGGTGAAGCTTTCTTT
- - TRBJ2-7 TRBV6-5 CASRMRGNHEQYF TGTGCCAGCAGGATGAGGGGTAACCACGAGCAGTACTTC
- - TRBJ1-1 TRBV6-5 CASSPPGATNTEAFF TGTGCCAGCAGCCCCCCAGGGGCGACAAACACTGAAGCTTTCTTT
TRBD1 - TRBJ1-4 TRBV2 CASISRGQGNEKLFF TGTGCCAGCATCAGTCGGGGACAGGGGAATGAAAAACTGTTTTTT
- once TRBJ1-2 TRBV6-5 CASSYSGAGTGYTF TGTGCCAGCAGTTACTCGGGGGCGGGCACCGGCTACACCTTC
TRBD2 - TRBJ2-1 TRBV9 CASSSGGPFHNEQFF TGTGCCAGCAGCTCGGGGGGGCCTTTCCACAATGAGCAGTTCTTC
- - TRBJ2-1 TRBV7-9 CASSPRDYYNEQFF TGTGCCAGCAGCCCCCGGGATTACTACAATGAGCAGTTCTTC
TRBD1 - TRBJ1-2 TRBV18 CASSPGQAYTF TGTGCCAGCTCACCAGGACAGGCCTACACCTTC
- - TRBJ2-7 TRBV2 CASSEWGGSYEQYF TGTGCCAGCAGTGAATGGGGCGGCTCCTACGAGCAGTACTTC
- - TRBJ1-1 TRBV5-4 CASSRVPRDTEAFF TGTGCCAGCAGTCGGGTCCCCAGGGACACTGAAGCTTTCTTT
TRBD1 once TRBJ1-5 TRBV19 CASSIGQGDYSNQPQHF TGTGCCAGTAGTATCGGACAGGGAGACTATAGCAATCAGCCCCAGCATTTT
- once TRBJ2-5 TRBV5-4 CASSVTYQETQYF TGTGCCAGCAGTGTGACATATCAAGAGACCCAGTACTTC
- - TRBJ2-7 TRBV19 CASSISTAPSYEQYF TGTGCCAGTAGTATCTCGACTGCTCCTTCCTACGAGCAGTACTTC
- - TRBJ1-2 TRBV5-1 CASSLTTVGGDGYTF TGCGCCAGCAGCTTAACGACAGTGGGGGGCGATGGCTACACCTTC
- - TRBJ2-5 TRBV6-1 CASSDGWGMRETQYF TGTGCCAGCAGTGACGGGTGGGGAATGAGGGAGACCCAGTACTTC
TRBD1 - TRBJ2-7 TRBV29-1 CSVGNRDRGSYEQYF TGCAGCGTCGGAAACCGGGACAGGGGTTCCTACGAGCAGTACTTC
- - TRBJ1-4 TRBV9 CASSASRAVGEKLFF TGTGCCAGCAGCGCAAGTAGGGCGGTCGGTGAAAAACTGTTTTTT
- - TRBJ2-5 TRBV6-6 CASRPSDREETQYF TGTGCCAGCAGGCCCTCGGACCGGGAAGAGACCCAGTACTTC
- - TRBJ1-3 TRBV7-8 CASSPQRGPPPIYF TGTGCCAGCAGCCCCCAGCGGGGGCCCCCCCCCATATATTTT
TRBD1 - TRBJ2-1 TRBV7-2 CASSAGQAIYNEQFF TGTGCCAGCAGCGCCGGACAGGCGATATACAATGAGCAGTTCTTC
- few TRBJ1-1 TRBV20-1 CSGRENTEAFF TGCAGTGGACGGGAGAACACTGAAGCTTTCTTT
- - TRBJ2-1 TRBV2 CASSGRQALSLSAVF TGTGCCAGCAGTGGACGACAGGCTCTAAGCCTTTCGGCGGTCTTC
TRBD1 - TRBJ2-5 TRBV5-1 CASSSLTGGGETQYF TGCGCCAGCAGCTCCCTGACAGGGGGCGGGGAGACCCAGTACTTC
- - TRBJ1-3 TRBV27 CASSLGGVSGNTIYF TGTGCCAGCAGTTTGGGCGGGGTCTCTGGAAACACCATATATTTT
- - TRBJ1-1 TRBV14 CASSQEGNTEAFF TGTGCCAGCAGCCAAGAGGGAAACACTGAAGCTTTCTTT
- - TRBJ2-2 TRBV6-5 CASRPRQLTGELFF TGTGCCAGCAGACCCAGACAGCTCACCGGGGAGCTGTTTTTT
- - TRBJ1-1 TRBV29-1 CSVEDSGPDRRNTEAFF TGCAGCGTTGAAGATTCAGGACCCGACCGAAGGAACACTGAAGCTTTCTTT
- - TRBJ2-1 TRBV7-2 CASSPQSADEQFF TGTGCCAGCAGCCCCCAGAGTGCGGATGAGCAGTTCTTC
- - TRBJ1-1 TRBV5-1 CASSSGRTEAFF TGCGCCAGCAGCTCGGGACGAACTGAAGCTTTCTTT
- few TRBJ2-2 TRBV4-3 CASSQDPDTGELFF TGCGCCAGCAGCCAAGATCCCGACACCGGGGAGCTGTTTTTT
TRBD2 - TRBJ2-1 TRBV6-1 CASSALAGGYNEQFF TGTGCCAGCAGTGCCCTAGCGGGGGGCTACAATGAGCAGTTCTTC